The T cell receptor beta chain described here comes from a study of blood T cell repertoires in COVID-19. Clones were read by immunoSEQ multiplex PCR, and TCRdb kept only the in-frame ones, dropping some. The sample lists 490,000 or so clones; 88% were seen once. J gave up 4 bases and V 1 base, and 4 bases lay outside the gene matches. The CDR3 is 15 amino acids. From germline, CDR1 is SGHVS and CDR2 FNYEAQ. Specimen: PBMCs or T cells enriched from blood (not recorded which). This receptor was obtained from a middle-aged woman who had recovered from COVID-19. The chain links TRBV7-6 to TRBJ1-3; 7 bases agree with TRBD1. The CDR3 bases are TGTGCCAGCAGCTTAGATCCGGGACAGGGAAACACCATATATTTT. Translating it yields CASSLDPGQGNTIYF.